This TCR beta chain was documented in a study of Ad26.COV2.S vaccination and SARS-CoV-2 variants. V lost 2 bases and J 0 bases, leaving 14 bases between the germline ends. Germline V gene lookup returns CDR1 ENHRY and CDR2 SYGVKD. This CDR3 spans 16 amino acids. Some clones are missing from TCRdb's copy, which holds only in-frame ones; the method was immunoSEQ multiplex PCR. The table records 250,000 or so clones, 87% of them present only once. Indicated treatment: around 19 received Ad26.COV2.S at low or high dose, single or two shots; about five received placebo; per-sample allocation not given. On day 63 after the first injection, vaccine and placebo recipients gave samples.

Sequencing used peripheral blood, obtained in a trial of Ad26.COV2.S vaccine versus placebo. The chain is built from TRBV10-3 and TRBJ2-7, with D perhaps TRBD2 (6 bases). The sequence was collected from a person aged 18-60 years who received the Ad26.COV2.S COVID-19 vaccine or a placebo. The CDR3 is CAISERLARSSYEQYV. As DNA, the CDR3 is TGTGCCATCAGTGAGCGTCTAGCGAGAAGCTCCTACGAGCAGTACGTC.